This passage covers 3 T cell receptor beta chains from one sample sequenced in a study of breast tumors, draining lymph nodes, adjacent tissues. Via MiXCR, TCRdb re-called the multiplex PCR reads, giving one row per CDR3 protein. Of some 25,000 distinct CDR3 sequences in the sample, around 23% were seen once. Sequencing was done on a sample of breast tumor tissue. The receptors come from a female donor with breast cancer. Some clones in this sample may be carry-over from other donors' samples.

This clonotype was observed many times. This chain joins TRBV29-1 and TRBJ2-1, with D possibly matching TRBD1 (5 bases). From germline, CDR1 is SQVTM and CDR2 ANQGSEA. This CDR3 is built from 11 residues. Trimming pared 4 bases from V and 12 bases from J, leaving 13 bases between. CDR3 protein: CSVGVLQGQFF. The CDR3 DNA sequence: TGCAGCGTTGGAGTGCTTCAGGGGCAGTTCTTC.

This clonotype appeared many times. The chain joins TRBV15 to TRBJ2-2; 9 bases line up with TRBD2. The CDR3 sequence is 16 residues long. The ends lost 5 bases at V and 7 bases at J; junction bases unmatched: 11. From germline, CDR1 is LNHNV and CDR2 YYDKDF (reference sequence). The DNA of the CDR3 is TGTGCCACCAGCCACCCTGGCGGGAGGGCCATCGGGGAGCTGTTTTTT. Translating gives CATSHPGGRAIGELFF.

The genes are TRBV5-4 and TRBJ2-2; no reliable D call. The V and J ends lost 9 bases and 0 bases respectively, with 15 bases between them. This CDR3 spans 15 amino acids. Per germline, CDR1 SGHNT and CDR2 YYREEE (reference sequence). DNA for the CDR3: TGTGCCACCCAGACTCAGCATACGAACACCGGGGAGCTGTTTTTT. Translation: CATQTQHTNTGELFF.